The source of this T cell receptor (beta chain) is a study of blood T cell repertoires in COVID-19. Turning to the study itself: Both acute and convalescent COVID-19 samples were obtained from the United States, Italy and Spain. Sources were T cells, B-cell-depleted T cells, or PBMCs; the material itself was cDNA or gDNA.

The count of this clone is one. J was trimmed by 1 base and V by 2 bases; bases with no gene match: 3. There are 16 residues in the CDR3. Germline CDR1 MNHNY, CDR2 SVGAGI (reference sequence). In the original analysis: Scientists estimated how many nucleated cells there were by amplifying reference gene primers. The data were produced by immunoSEQ multiplex PCR, yet TCRdb's version contains in-frame clones alone and is incomplete. For V, J and clone size, that table is used; D and trimming come from the DNA. The table shows some 150,000 clones, with approximately 85% occurring only once. The sample comprised peripheral blood. The sequence came from a man in his fifties or sixties with acute or convalescent COVID-19. The chain links TRBV6-6 to TRBJ2-5; 11 bases line up with TRBD2. CDR3 residues: CASSYLAGGIQETQYF. CDR3 sequence (DNA): TGTGCCAGCAGTTACCTAGCGGGGGGAATCCAAGAGACCCAGTACTTC.